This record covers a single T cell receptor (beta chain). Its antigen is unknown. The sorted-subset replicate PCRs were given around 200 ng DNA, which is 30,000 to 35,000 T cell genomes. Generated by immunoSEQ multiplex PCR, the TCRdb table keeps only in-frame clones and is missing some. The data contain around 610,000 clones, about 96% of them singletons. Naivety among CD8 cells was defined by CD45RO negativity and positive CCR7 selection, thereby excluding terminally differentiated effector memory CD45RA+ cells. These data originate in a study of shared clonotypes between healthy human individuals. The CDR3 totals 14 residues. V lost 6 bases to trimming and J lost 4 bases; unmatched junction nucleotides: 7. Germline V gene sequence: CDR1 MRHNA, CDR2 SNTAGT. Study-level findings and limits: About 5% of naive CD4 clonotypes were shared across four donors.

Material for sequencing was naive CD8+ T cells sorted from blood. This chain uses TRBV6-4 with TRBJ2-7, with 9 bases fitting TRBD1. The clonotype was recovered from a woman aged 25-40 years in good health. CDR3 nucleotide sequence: TGTGCCAGCAGCGAAACAGGGGGCGGGTACGAGCAGTACTTC. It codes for CASSETGGGYEQYF.